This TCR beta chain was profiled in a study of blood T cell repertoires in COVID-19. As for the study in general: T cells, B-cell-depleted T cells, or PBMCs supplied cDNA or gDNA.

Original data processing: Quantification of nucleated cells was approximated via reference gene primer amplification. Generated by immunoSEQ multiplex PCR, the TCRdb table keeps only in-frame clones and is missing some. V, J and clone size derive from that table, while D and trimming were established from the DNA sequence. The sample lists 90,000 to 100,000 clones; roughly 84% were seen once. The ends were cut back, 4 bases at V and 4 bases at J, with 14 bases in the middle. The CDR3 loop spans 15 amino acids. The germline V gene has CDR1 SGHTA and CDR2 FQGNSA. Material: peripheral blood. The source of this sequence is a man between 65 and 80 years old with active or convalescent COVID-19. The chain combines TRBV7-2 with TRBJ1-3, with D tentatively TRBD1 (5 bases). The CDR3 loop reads CASSSNQGYGNTIYF. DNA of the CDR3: TGTGCCAGCAGCTCTAACCAGGGATACGGAAACACCATATATTTT. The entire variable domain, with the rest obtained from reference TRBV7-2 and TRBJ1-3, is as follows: GAGVSQSPSNKVTEKGKDVELRCDPISGHTALYWYRQSLGQGLEFLIYFQGNSAPDKSGLPSDRFSAERTGGSVSTLTIQRTQQEDSAVYLCASSSNQGYGNTIYFGEGSWLTVV.